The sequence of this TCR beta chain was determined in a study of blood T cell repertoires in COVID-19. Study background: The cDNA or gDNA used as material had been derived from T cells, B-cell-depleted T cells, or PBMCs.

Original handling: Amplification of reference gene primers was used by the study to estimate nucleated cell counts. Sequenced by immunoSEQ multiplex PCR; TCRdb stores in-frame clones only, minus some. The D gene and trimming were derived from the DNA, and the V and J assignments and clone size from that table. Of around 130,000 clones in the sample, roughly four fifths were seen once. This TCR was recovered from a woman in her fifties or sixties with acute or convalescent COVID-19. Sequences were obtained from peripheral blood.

The CDR3 bases are TGTGCAAGTCGCTTAGTTTCCAGGGGCAACGAAAAACTGTTTTTT. This sequence encodes CASRLVSRGNEKLFF. This chain links TRBV12-2 with TRBJ1-4; TRBD1 is the table's D call and was not checked against the DNA. TRBV12-2 is reported as a pseudogene. This CDR3 region has 15 residues.